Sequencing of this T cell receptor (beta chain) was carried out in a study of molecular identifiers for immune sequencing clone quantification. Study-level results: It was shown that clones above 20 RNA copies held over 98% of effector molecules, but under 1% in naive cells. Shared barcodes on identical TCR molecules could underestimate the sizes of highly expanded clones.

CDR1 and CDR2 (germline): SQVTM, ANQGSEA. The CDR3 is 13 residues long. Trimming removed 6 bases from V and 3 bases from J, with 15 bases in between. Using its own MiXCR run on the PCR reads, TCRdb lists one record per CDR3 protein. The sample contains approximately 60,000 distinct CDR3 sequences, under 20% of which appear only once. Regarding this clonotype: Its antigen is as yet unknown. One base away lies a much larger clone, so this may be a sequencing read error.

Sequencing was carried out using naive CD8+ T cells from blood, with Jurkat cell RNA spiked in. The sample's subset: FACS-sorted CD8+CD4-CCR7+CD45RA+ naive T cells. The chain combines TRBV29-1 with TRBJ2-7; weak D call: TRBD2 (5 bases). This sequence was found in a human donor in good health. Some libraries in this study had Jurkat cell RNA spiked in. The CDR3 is CSVPGISDYEQYF. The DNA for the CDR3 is TGCAGCGTACCCGGGATTAGCGACTACGAGCAGTACTTC.